These 10 T cell receptor beta chains originate from one sample sequenced in a study of OX40 agonist ivuxolimab in advanced cancers. Produced via immunoSEQ multiplex PCR; TCRdb's table is partial and in-frame only. The sample consists of 90,000 to 120,000 clones, 91% of them appearing once. The starting material was CD4+ or CD8+ T cells sorted from blood, obtained in a trial of the OX40 agonist ivuxolimab. These receptors all stem from an adult with an advanced solid tumor such as melanoma, head and neck, liver or kidney cancer.

CDR3 region: CASSFTQGVGYGYTF. In nucleotides, the CDR3 is TGTGCCAGCAGCTTCACCCAGGGGGTAGGCTATGGCTACACCTTC. J is TRBJ1-2 and V is TRBV7-9, with 7 bases aligning to TRBD1. Germline loops: CDR1 SEHNR, CDR2 FQNEAQ (reference sequence). V was clipped by 3 bases and J by 4 bases; unmatched bases: 8. The CDR3 runs to 15 residues.

V gene TRBV7-9 combines with J gene TRBJ2-6; TRBD1 matches at 7 bases. CDR3 length: 14 amino acids. The ends lost 5 bases at V and 2 bases at J; junction bases unmatched: 0. Germline V gene lookup returns CDR1 SEHNR and CDR2 FQNEAQ (reference sequence). The CDR3 region has the DNA TGTGCCAGCAGCGACAGGGCTGGGGCCAACGTCCTGACTTTC. Its protein is CASSDRAGANVLTF.

This chain joins TRBV28 and TRBJ1-5, with 8 positions matching TRBD1. Germline V gene data show CDR1 as MDHEN and CDR2 as SYDVKM. This CDR3 contains 15 residues. J lost 5 bases, V lost 2 bases, and 5 bases had no gene match. In DNA form, the CDR3 reads TGTGCCAGCAGTTTAATAGGACAGGGTGATCAGCCCCAGCATTTT. This translates into CASSLIGQGDQPQHF.

The DNA of the CDR3 is TGTGCCAGCAGTTACTCTCGGGGGCTACACCAAGAGACCCAGTACTTC. Its protein is CASSYSRGLHQETQYF. This chain connects TRBV6-5 to TRBJ2-5; either TRBD1 or TRBD2 may fit D (6 bases each). This CDR3 comprises 16 residues. Trimming cost V 0 bases and J 0 bases, with 11 bases left between them. Germline V lookup: CDR1 MNHEY, CDR2 SVGAGI.

This clone was seen a handful of times. The chain couples TRBV7-3 to TRBJ1-1, with D tentatively TRBD1 (5 bases). Germline V lookup: CDR1 SGHTA, CDR2 FQGTGA. Trimming left V 3 bases short and J 1 base short, with 6 bases between. CDR3 size: 13 residues. The CDR3 reads CASSFQGNTEAFF. The DNA for the CDR3 is TGTGCCAGCAGCTTTCAGGGGAACACTGAAGCTTTCTTT.

The chain couples TRBV7-9 to TRBJ2-2; no clear D. The CDR3 runs to 16 residues. The germline gives CDR1 SEHNR, CDR2 FQNEAQ (reference sequence). Trimming took 6 bases from V and 0 from J, leaving 14 bases between them. CDR3 DNA: TGTGCCAGCAGTGTCCTCGGCGTTTCGAACACCGGGGAGCTGTTTTTT. Translation: CASSVLGVSNTGELFF.

This chain uses TRBV4-2 with TRBJ2-3, with D tentatively TRBD2 (6 bases). CDR3 length equals 14 residues. Germline V gene sequence: CDR1 LGHNA, CDR2 YNFKEQ. Trimming shortened V by 2 bases and J by 5 bases, and 11 bases separated the two germline ends. The CDR3 coding sequence is TGTGCCAGCAGCCAAACGGGAGTGGTAGATACGCAGTATTTT. Residues: CASSQTGVVDTQYF.

The chain links TRBV7-9 to TRBJ2-7, with D unclear. Germline CDR1 SEHNR, CDR2 FQNEAQ (reference sequence). Trimming took 4 bases from V and 5 from J, leaving 9 bases between them. CDR3 size: 12 residues. For the CDR3, the DNA is TGTGCCAGCAGCTCAGTAGATAACGAGCAGTACTTC. It codes for CASSSVDNEQYF.

The chain links TRBV23-1 to TRBJ2-3; the D gene is possibly TRBD1 (5 bases). TRBV23-1 is placed among ORFs of uncertain function. Trimming shortened V by 3 bases and J by 4 bases, and 11 bases separated the two germline ends. The CDR3 extends over 14 amino acids. The CDR3 DNA reads as TGCGCCAGCAGTCATTCTTTGACAGCAGATACGCAGTATTTT. It is translated as CASSHSLTADTQYF.

The gene calls are TRBV28 and TRBJ2-5, with unresolved D. The tail of the sequence fits TRBJ2-7 better, so the J call may be wrong. The CDR3 consists of 11 residues. CDR1 and CDR2 (germline): MDHEN, SYDVKM. The chain's CDR3 is CASSAGYEQYF. The DNA of the CDR3 is TGTGCCAGCAGTGCAGGATACGAGCAGTACTTC.